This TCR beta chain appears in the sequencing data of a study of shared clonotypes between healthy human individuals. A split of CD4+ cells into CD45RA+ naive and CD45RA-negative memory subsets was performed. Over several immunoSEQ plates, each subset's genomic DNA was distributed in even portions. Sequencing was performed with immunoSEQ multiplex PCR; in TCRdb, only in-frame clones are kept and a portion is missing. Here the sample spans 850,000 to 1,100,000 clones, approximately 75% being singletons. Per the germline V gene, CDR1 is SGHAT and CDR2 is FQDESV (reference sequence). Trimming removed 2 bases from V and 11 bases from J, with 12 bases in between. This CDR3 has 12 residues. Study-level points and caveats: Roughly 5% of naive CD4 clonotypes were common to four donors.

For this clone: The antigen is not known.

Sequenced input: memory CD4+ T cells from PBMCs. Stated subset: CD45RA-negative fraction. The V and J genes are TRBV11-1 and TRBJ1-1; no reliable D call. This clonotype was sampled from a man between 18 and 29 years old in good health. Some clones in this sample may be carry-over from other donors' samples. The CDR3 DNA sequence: TGTGCCAGCAGCTTACCCCTAAGAGAGGCTTTCTTT. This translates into CASSLPLREAFF.